The clone carrying this T cell receptor beta chain occurred once. Antigen specificity is unknown. Method: immunoSEQ multiplex PCR; TCRdb's copy keeps in-frame clones and lacks some. The sample gives about 1.1 million clones, around three quarters of which show up once; approximately 0.56% is in the top ten. The sample belongs to a study of shared clonotypes between healthy human individuals. Study-level background: Researchers drew samples from two women and three men aged 18 to 49. Per donor, three plates held CD4 naive cells, three held CD4 memory, two held CD8 naive and one held CD8 memory. Study-wide results and limits: Among a handful of donors, about 5% of naive CD4 clonotypes were found in common.

Donors were Caucasian adults residing in Nashville, Tennessee, USA. The CDR3 extends over 13 amino acids. Looked up from germline, CDR1 is MDHEN and CDR2 is SYDVKM. V shed 11 bases, J shed 3 bases, and the junction held 2 bases outside the gene matches. The sequence derives from a man aged 18 to 30 in good health. Some clones in this sample may be carry-over from other donors' samples. The sample taken for sequencing was memory CD4+ T cells from PBMCs. Subset specified: CD45RA-negative fraction. The chain carries TRBV28 and TRBJ2-7; 15 bases agree with TRBD2. CDR3 residues: CAAGLAGGYEQYF. CDR3 DNA: TGTGCCGCGGGACTAGCGGGAGGCTACGAGCAGTACTTC.